The 9 T cell receptor beta chains below were found in one sample sequenced in a study of shared clonotypes between healthy human individuals. Sequenced by immunoSEQ multiplex PCR; TCRdb stores in-frame clones only, minus some. Among millions of clones, roughly 95% were seen once, and the ten largest hold more than 0.95%. Naive-designated CD8 cells lacked CD45RO, were positively enriched for CCR7, and omitted terminally differentiated effector memory CD45RA+ cells. Source material: naive CD8+ T cells sorted from blood. Receptors originate from a man between 18 and 29 years old in good health.

This chain joins TRBV6-5 and TRBJ1-4; D is undetermined. CDR3 length: 13 residues. Germline values: CDR1 MNHEY, CDR2 SVGAGI. V lost 6 bases, J lost 8 bases, and 13 bases lay in between. The CDR3 spells CASRMGEGEKLFF. The CDR3 DNA is TGTGCCAGCAGAATGGGAGAGGGCGAAAAACTGTTTTTT.

The CDR3 loop is CASSTNQPQHF. As DNA, the CDR3 is TGTGCCAGCAGTACCAATCAGCCCCAGCATTTT. This rearrangement joins TRBV6-1 to TRBJ1-5; the D is unclear. Germline V gene data show CDR1 as MNHNS and CDR2 as SASEGT. The CDR3 covers 11 residues. Trimming stripped 5 bases from V and 3 bases from J, with 2 bases between.

This chain connects TRBV7-2 to TRBJ2-3; 11 bases are a match to TRBD2. CDR1 and CDR2 from the germline V gene are SGHTA and FQGNSA. With 0 bases clipped from V and 7 bases from J, the junction kept 3 bases outside the gene matches. This CDR3 comprises 15 residues. CDR3 coding DNA: TGTGCCAGCAGCTTAGCAACTAGCGGGGGTAATACGCAGTATTTT. It specifies CASSLATSGGNTQYF.

This sequence joins TRBV5-1 and TRBJ1-6; D gene ambiguous. Trimming left V 0 bases short and J 9 bases short, with 7 bases between. The CDR3 loop spans 13 amino acids. Germline CDR1 and CDR2: SGHRS and YFSETQ. This CDR3 reads CASSLDSSSPLHF. The CDR3 DNA reads TGCGCCAGCAGCTTGGATAGTAGTTCACCCCTCCACTTT.

Remarks on this clone: At the DNA level, this CDR3 is encoded by other sequences in the same sample as well. The chain joins TRBV6-5 to TRBJ2-2, with D possibly being TRBD2 (5 bases). The V and J ends lost 0 bases and 7 bases respectively, with 6 bases between them. CDR1 and CDR2 from the germline V gene are MNHEY and SVGAGI. The CDR3 loop spans 13 amino acids. The CDR3 bases are TGTGCCAGCAGTTACTCGAGGGTCGGGGAGCTGTTTTTT. This translates into CASSYSRVGELFF.

This clone was detected only a few times. Other DNA variants within this sample encode the same CDR3. The chain recombines TRBV27 with TRBJ2-2; D gene uncertain. V lost 0 bases and J lost 4, with 0 bases in between. This CDR3 has 12 residues. Germline V CDR1 and CDR2: MNHEY, SMNVEV (reference sequence). The CDR3 sequence is CASSLSTGELFF. The CDR3 DNA is TGTGCCAGCAGTTTATCCACCGGGGAGCTGTTTTTT.

The chain uses TRBV18 and TRBJ1-1; D gene ambiguous. In germline, CDR1 is KGHSH, CDR2 LQKENI. The CDR3 extends over 19 amino acids. Trimming took 7 bases from V and 1 from J, leaving 28 bases between them. CDR3 DNA sequence: TGTGCCAGCTTCAGCTCACCACCGTCTTACAGTTGGGGGAACACTGAAGCTTTCTTT. Its protein is CASFSSPPSYSWGNTEAFF.

The CDR3 spells CASGELLYNEQFF. CDR3 DNA sequence: TGTGCCAGCGGGGAACTGCTATACAATGAGCAGTTCTTC. The chain couples TRBV27 to TRBJ2-1, with D uncertain. CDR3 length: 13 amino acids. V shed 8 bases and J shed 4 bases, with 12 bases lying between them. Germline CDR1 MNHEY, CDR2 SMNVEV (reference sequence).

This chain links TRBV6-5 with TRBJ2-5, with 14 bases identical to TRBD2. CDR1 and CDR2 (germline): MNHEY, SVGAGI. V dropped 8 bases and J dropped 4; count of bases not matched to a gene: 6. This CDR3 region has 15 residues. The DNA for the CDR3 is TGTGCCAGCGGGGGACTAGCGGGAGTGTTAGAGACCCAGTACTTC. Protein sequence: CASGGLAGVLETQYF.